This entry concerns a single T cell receptor (beta chain). The antigen is undetermined. The data originate from a study of cytomegalovirus exposure and HLA in healthy donors. The PCR contained 60 Vbeta and 13 Jbeta primers. The assay was immunoSEQ multiplex PCR, and TCRdb's table has in-frame clones only and misses some. Counted here are 150,000 to 200,000 clones, roughly 80% occurring once; the ten biggest clones make up about 1.7%. General study results and limits: Overall, roughly 160 TCR beta chains were annotated as cytomegalovirus-associated. High sensitivity and specificity were reportedly achieved when the classifier diagnosed cytomegalovirus status. A prior analysis recorded that most TCR beta V segments were productive about 90% or about 30% of the time.

This CDR3 has 16 amino acids. Germline V lookup: CDR1 SGHNT, CDR2 YENEEA. The junction had 10 bases not matched to a gene; V was cut back by 5 bases and J by 3 bases. The clonotype comes from a woman aged 18-29 years in good health and CMV-seronegative. V is TRBV11-3 and J is TRBJ1-2; 9 bases agree with TRBD1. Input material: PBMCs. The CDR3 nucleotides are TGTGCCAGCAGCACGAGAACAGGGGGCGCGTACTATGGCTACACCTTC. Translation: CASSTRTGGAYYGYTF.